Only a few counts were recorded for the clone carrying this TCR beta chain. Its matching antigen is unknown. Sorting of CD4+ naive, central memory, regulatory and stem cell-like memory cells was performed via CD45RO/CCR7/CD25/CD127/CD95/CD27. The data originate from a study of beta chain features in type 1 diabetes. Study outcomes and limitations: The question of HLA type influencing TCRB rearrangement was one that remained unresolved here.

The CDR3 is 15 amino acids. Germline CDR1 and CDR2: MGHDK and SYGVNS. Trimming at V came to 4 bases and at J to 7 bases, leaving 8 bases not matched to a gene. The whole isolated RNA underwent reverse transcription, so sequencing captured expressed TCRB transcripts. TCRdb's copy holds only in-frame clones and misses some; the assay was immunoSEQ multiplex PCR. The sample contains around 200,000 clones, about 12% of which appear only once. This receptor was obtained from a woman aged 18 to 35 in good health. The chain recombines TRBV25-1 with TRBJ2-1, with TRBD2 matching over 9 bases. The sample comprised central memory CD4+ T cells from blood. The CDR3 bases are TGTGCCAGCAGTGCCCCGGGACTAGCTGTGAATGAGCAGTTCTTC. It codes for CASSAPGLAVNEQFF.